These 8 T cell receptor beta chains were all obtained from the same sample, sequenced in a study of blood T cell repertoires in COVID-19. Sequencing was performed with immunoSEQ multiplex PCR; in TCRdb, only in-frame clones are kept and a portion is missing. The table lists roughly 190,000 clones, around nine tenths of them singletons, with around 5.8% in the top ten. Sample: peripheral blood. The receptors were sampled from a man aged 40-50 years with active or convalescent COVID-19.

CDR3 nucleotide sequence: TGTGCCAGCAGCTTGGTCCAGTTGGGGCACTCTGGGGCCAACGTCCTGACTTTC. It codes for CASSLVQLGHSGANVLTF. The V gene is TRBV5-6, the J gene TRBJ2-6; possibly TRBD1 for D (5 bases). The germline gives CDR1 SGHDT, CDR2 YYEEEE. The ends were cut back, 0 bases at V and 0 bases at J, with 13 bases in the middle. The CDR3 has 18 amino acids.

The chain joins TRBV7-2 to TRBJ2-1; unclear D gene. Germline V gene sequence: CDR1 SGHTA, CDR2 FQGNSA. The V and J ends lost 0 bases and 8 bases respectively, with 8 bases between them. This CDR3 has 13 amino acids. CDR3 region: CASSLARIDEQFF. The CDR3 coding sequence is TGTGCCAGCAGCTTAGCGCGAATAGATGAGCAGTTCTTC.

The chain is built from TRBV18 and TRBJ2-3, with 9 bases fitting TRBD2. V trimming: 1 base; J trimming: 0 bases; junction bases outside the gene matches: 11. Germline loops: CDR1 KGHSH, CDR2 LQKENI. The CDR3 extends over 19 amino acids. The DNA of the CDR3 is TGTGCCAGCTCACCACGAGGACTAGCGTTGGTTTTAAGCACAGATACGCAGTATTTT. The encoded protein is CASSPRGLALVLSTDTQYF.

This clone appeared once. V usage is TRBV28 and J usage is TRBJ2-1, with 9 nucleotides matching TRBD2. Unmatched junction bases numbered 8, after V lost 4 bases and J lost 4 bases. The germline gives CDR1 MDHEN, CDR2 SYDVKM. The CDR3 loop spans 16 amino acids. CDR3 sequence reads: CASSSPGAGGYNEQFF. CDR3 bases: TGTGCCAGCAGTTCGCCGGGGGCGGGAGGGTACAATGAGCAGTTCTTC. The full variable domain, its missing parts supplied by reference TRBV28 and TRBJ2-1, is DVKVTQSSRYLVKRTGEKVFLECVQDMDHENMFWYRQDPGLGLRLIYFSYDVKMKEKGDIPEGYSVSREKKERFSLILESASTNQTSMYLCASSSPGAGGYNEQFFGPGTRLTVL.

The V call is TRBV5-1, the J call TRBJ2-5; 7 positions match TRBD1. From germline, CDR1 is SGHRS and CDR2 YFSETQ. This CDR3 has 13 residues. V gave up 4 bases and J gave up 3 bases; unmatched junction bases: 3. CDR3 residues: CASSTGTEETQYF. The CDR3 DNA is TGCGCCAGCAGCACTGGGACAGAAGAGACCCAGTACTTC.

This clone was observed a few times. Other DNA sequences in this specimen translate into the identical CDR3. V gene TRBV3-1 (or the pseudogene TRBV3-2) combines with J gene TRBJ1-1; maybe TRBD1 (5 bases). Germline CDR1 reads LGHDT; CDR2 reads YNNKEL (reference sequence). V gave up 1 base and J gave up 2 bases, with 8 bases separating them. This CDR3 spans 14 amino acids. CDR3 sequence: CASSQVGVNTEAFF. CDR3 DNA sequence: TGTGCCAGCAGCCAAGTAGGGGTTAACACTGAAGCTTTCTTT.

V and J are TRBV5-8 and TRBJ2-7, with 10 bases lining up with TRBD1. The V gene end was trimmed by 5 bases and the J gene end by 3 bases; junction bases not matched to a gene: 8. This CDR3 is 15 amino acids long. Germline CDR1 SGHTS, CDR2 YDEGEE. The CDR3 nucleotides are TGTGCCAGCAGGTCCCGGGACAGGGGTATCTACGAGCAGTACTTC. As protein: CASRSRDRGIYEQYF.

CDR3: CASSVDAGEVYEQYF. In DNA, the CDR3 is TGTGCCAGCAGCGTAGATGCGGGAGAGGTCTACGAGCAGTACTTC. The chain uses TRBV9 and TRBJ2-7; 7 nucleotides match TRBD2. The CDR3 length is 15 residues. Per the germline V gene, CDR1 is SGDLS and CDR2 is YYNGEE. The junction had 6 bases not matched to a gene; V was cut back by 0 bases and J by 3 bases.